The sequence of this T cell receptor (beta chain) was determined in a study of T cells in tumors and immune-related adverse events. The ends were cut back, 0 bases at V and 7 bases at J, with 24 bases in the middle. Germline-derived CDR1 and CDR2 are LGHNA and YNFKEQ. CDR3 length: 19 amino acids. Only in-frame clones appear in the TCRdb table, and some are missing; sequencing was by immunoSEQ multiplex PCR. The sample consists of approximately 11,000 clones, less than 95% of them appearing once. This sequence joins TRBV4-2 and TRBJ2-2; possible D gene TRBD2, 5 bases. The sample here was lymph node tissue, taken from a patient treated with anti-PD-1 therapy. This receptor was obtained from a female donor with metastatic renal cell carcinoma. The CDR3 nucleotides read TGTGCCAGCAGCCAAGATAATCACTTAGCTGGAGGTGTTTTCGGGGAGCTGTTTTTT. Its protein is CASSQDNHLAGGVFGELFF.